This T cell receptor beta chain appears in the sequencing data of a study of blood T cell repertoires in COVID-19. About the research overall: Whether acute or convalescent, the COVID-19 samples came from the United States, Italy and Spain. Sample material is recorded as cDNA or gDNA derived from T cells, B-cell-depleted T cells, or PBMCs.

Per the authors' pipeline: Amplification from reference gene primers served as the basis for estimated nucleated cell counts. Only in-frame clones appear in the TCRdb table, and some are missing; sequencing was by immunoSEQ multiplex PCR. For V, J and clone size, that table is used; D and trimming come from the DNA. The sample gives approximately 80,000 clones, over 75% of which show up once; 40% to 55% is in the top ten. The V and J ends lost 2 bases and 3 bases respectively, with 17 bases between them. The CDR3 runs to 16 residues. Germline V gene sequence: CDR1 SEHNR, CDR2 FQNEAQ (reference sequence).

The V gene is TRBV7-9, the J gene TRBJ2-7; a possible D gene is TRBD1 (7 bases). Sequencing input: peripheral blood. This sequence was found in a human donor in a cohort sampled during active COVID-19. The CDR3 loop reads CASSLRGGQGGYEQYF. Written as DNA, the CDR3 is TGTGCCAGCAGCTTACGCGGAGGTCAGGGGGGCTACGAGCAGTACTTC.